Each of the 28 T cell receptor beta chains below was sequenced from the same sample in a study of technical replicates of blood from a few donors. Repertoires were generated with immunoSEQ multiplex PCR, while TCRdb's copy carries only in-frame clones and drops some. The profile shows approximately 93,000 clones, 90% to 95% of them singletons. The sequencing sample was made of T cells isolated from PBMCs. The source of these receptors is a human donor in good health.

Details on this clone: Likely a read error: the CDR3 ends without its conserved phenylalanine or tryptophan. The limits of the CDR3 on the DNA are not certain, so only TCRdb's listed CDR3 is given. The chain combines TRBV4-1 with TRBJ2-7; TRBD2, the table's D call, lacks a check against the DNA. Germline-derived CDR1 and CDR2 are MGHRA and YSYEKL. The CDR3 is 14 residues long, counting both termini. The CDR3 reads CASSQDPTISGRTL.

The chain carries TRBV25-1 and TRBJ2-3; unclear D gene. Trimming took 4 bases from V and 5 from J, leaving 7 bases between them. The CDR3 contains 12 residues. Germline CDR1 reads MGHDK; CDR2 reads SYGVNS. The CDR3 loop reads CASSVGVDTQYF. The CDR3 bases are TGTGCCAGCAGTGTGGGCGTAGATACGCAGTATTTT. The full variable domain, completed using reference TRBV25-1 and TRBJ2-3, is EADIYQTPRYLVIGTGKKITLECSQTMGHDKMYWYQQDPGMELHLIHYSYGVNSTEKGDLSSESTVSRIRTEHFPLTLESARPSHTSQYLCASSVGVDTQYFGPGTRLTVL.

This chain connects TRBV27 to TRBJ2-1, with D maybe TRBD2 (7 bases). This CDR3 is built from 14 residues. Trimming shortened V by 8 bases and J by 7 bases, and 18 bases separated the two germline ends. Germline V gene data show CDR1 as MNHEY and CDR2 as SMNVEV (reference sequence). CDR3 DNA: TGTGCCAGCCGGGCGGGGGCTCCTGGGAATGAGCAGTTCTTC. Amino acids: CASRAGAPGNEQFF.

The chain carries TRBV27 and TRBJ2-2; maybe TRBD2 (5 bases). This CDR3 comprises 14 residues. V was clipped by 6 bases and J by 4 bases, with 12 bases between them. Germline values: CDR1 MNHEY, CDR2 SMNVEV (reference sequence). The DNA of the CDR3 is TGTGCCAGCAGACCCGGGCGGGTCACCGGGGAGCTGTTTTTT. Translating gives CASRPGRVTGELFF.

CDR3 in amino acids: CASTTGQGSYEQYF. CDR3 nucleotides: TGTGCCAGCACAACGGGACAGGGATCCTACGAGCAGTACTTC. This chain connects TRBV28 to TRBJ2-7; the match to TRBD1 covers 9 bases. Germline lookup yields CDR1 MDHEN and CDR2 SYDVKM. J gave up 1 base and V 7 bases, and 5 bases lay outside the gene matches. The CDR3 is 14 amino acids. The full variable domain, completed using reference TRBV28 and TRBJ2-7, is DVKVTQSSRYLVKRTGEKVFLECVQDMDHENMFWYRQDPGLGLRLIYFSYDVKMKEKGDIPEGYSVSREKKERFSLILESASTNQTSMYLCASTTGQGSYEQYFGPGTRLTVT.

This chain uses TRBV6-5 with TRBJ2-7; tentatively, D is TRBD2 (6 bases). CDR3 length equals 14 residues. V lost 5 bases and J 3 bases, leaving 14 bases between the germline ends. Germline CDR1 MNHEY, CDR2 SVGAGI. The CDR3 loop reads CASSLGGFGYEQYF. The CDR3 bases are TGTGCCAGCAGTCTTGGGGGGTTCGGCTACGAGCAGTACTTC.

The chain joins TRBV27 to TRBJ1-5; D unresolved. The V end lost 4 bases, the J end lost 0 bases, and 4 bases lay between the germline ends. Germline CDR1 and CDR2: MNHEY and SMNVEV (reference sequence). The CDR3 is made up of 13 amino acids. In DNA, the CDR3 is TGTGCCAGCAGTTCCCATAGCAATCAGCCCCAGCATTTT. Translating gives CASSSHSNQPQHF.

The chain links TRBV29-1 to TRBJ2-7; D unresolved. The CDR3 totals 11 residues. The germline V gene encodes CDR1 SQVTM and CDR2 ANQGSEA. Trimming left V 7 bases short and J 3 bases short, with 10 bases between. The CDR3 loop is CSASSFYEQYF. CDR3 in DNA: TGCAGCGCGTCAAGCTTCTACGAGCAGTACTTC.

This clone was counted a few times. This chain uses TRBV19 with TRBJ1-2; possibly TRBD1 for D (5 bases). The ends were cut back, 7 bases at V and 3 bases at J, with 12 bases in the middle. CDR1 is LNHDA, CDR2 SQIVND, per germline (reference sequence). The CDR3 spans 13 residues. The CDR3 is CASTVTEYYGYTF. The CDR3 nucleotides are TGTGCCAGTACAGTGACAGAGTACTATGGCTACACCTTC.

This clone was seen just once. The chain links TRBV7-9 to TRBJ2-1; D is possibly TRBD1 (6 bases). CDR1 is SEHNR and CDR2 is FQNEAQ in the germline V gene (reference sequence). The V end was cut by 2 bases, the J end by 8 bases, with 10 bases between. This CDR3 contains 13 residues. The CDR3 protein is CASSLTGKHEQFF. The CDR3 bases are TGTGCCAGCAGCTTAACAGGGAAGCATGAGCAGTTCTTC.

This CDR3 reads CASSPRTGMNGYTF. The CDR3, as DNA: TGTGCCAGCAGCCCTAGGACAGGGATGAATGGCTACACCTTC. The chain couples TRBV28 to TRBJ1-2; 8 bases are shared with TRBD1. This CDR3 has 14 residues. Germline assignment: CDR1 MDHEN and CDR2 SYDVKM. J lost 6 bases, V lost 6 bases, and 9 bases had no gene match.

The chain is built from TRBV27 and TRBJ2-1, with D possibly TRBD1 on 6 matching bases. This CDR3 has 16 amino acids. Germline V gene lookup returns CDR1 MNHEY and CDR2 SMNVEV (reference sequence). Trimming removed 2 bases from V and 4 bases from J, with 15 bases in between. In nucleotides, the CDR3 is TGTGCCAGCAGTTTAAGGGGCGACAGGTTGTACAATGAGCAGTTCTTC. Translated, it gives CASSLRGDRLYNEQFF.

The chain uses TRBV7-2 and TRBJ2-5; 8 bases are a match to TRBD2. V trimming: 2 bases; J trimming: 6 bases; junction bases outside the gene matches: 5. The CDR3 length is 14 residues. Per the germline V gene, CDR1 is SGHTA and CDR2 is FQGNSA. CDR3 sequence: CASSLTGGPKTQYF. DNA of the CDR3: TGTGCCAGCAGCTTAACGGGGGGGCCGAAGACCCAGTACTTC.

This clone has only one observation. V is TRBV27 and J is TRBJ1-1; 7 bases align to TRBD1. Germline V CDR1 and CDR2: MNHEY, SMNVEV (reference sequence). The length of the CDR3 is 13 residues. With V trimmed by 4 bases and J by 7 bases, 6 bases remained unmatched. The CDR3 loop is CASSSPGQSEAFF. The CDR3 coding sequence is TGTGCCAGCAGTTCACCGGGACAGAGTGAAGCTTTCTTT.

The chain links TRBV5-1 to TRBJ2-7; 10 nucleotides agree with TRBD2. Germline loops: CDR1 SGHRS, CDR2 YFSETQ. CDR3 length: 16 amino acids. Trimming removed 0 bases from V and 4 bases from J; junction bases left unmatched: 7. The chain's CDR3 is CASSLGASGGFYEQYF. CDR3 coding DNA: TGCGCCAGCAGCTTGGGAGCTAGCGGGGGATTTTACGAGCAGTACTTC.

The V call is TRBV29-1, the J call TRBJ1-2, with D maybe TRBD1 (6 bases). V lost 3 bases and J 4 bases, leaving 15 bases between the germline ends. CDR1 SQVTM and CDR2 ANQGSEA come from the germline V gene. This CDR3 is built from 14 residues. The CDR3 region is CSVDGQSGVYGYTF. The CDR3 DNA follows: TGCAGCGTTGACGGACAGAGCGGAGTCTATGGCTACACCTTC. The whole variable domain, remainder taken from reference TRBV29-1 and TRBJ1-2, is SAVISQKPSRDICQRGTSLTIQCQVDSQVTMMFWYRQQPGQSLTLIATANQGSEATYESGFVIDKFPISRPNLTFSTLTVSNMSPEDSSIYLCSVDGQSGVYGYTFGSGTRLTVV.

The V gene is TRBV4-1, the J gene TRBJ2-3; 7 bases fit TRBD2. CDR3 length: 15 residues. Trimming cost V 0 bases and J 3 bases; bases outside gene matches: 3. Looked up from germline, CDR1 is MGHRA and CDR2 is YSYEKL. The CDR3 loop reads CASSQEGGRTDTQYF. The CDR3 DNA sequence: TGCGCCAGCAGCCAAGAAGGCGGGAGAACAGATACGCAGTATTTT.

V and J are TRBV4-1 and TRBJ1-1; 7 nucleotides align to TRBD1. Germline CDR1 reads MGHRA; CDR2 reads YSYEKL. This CDR3 is built from 16 residues. V shed 0 bases and J 2 bases; nucleotides not matched to a gene: 6. CDR3 sequence (DNA): TGCGCCAGCAGCCAAGACTCCGGGACAGTAAACACTGAAGCTTTCTTT. It yields the protein CASSQDSGTVNTEAFF.

The gene calls are TRBV5-1 and TRBJ1-6; D may be TRBD1 (6 bases). The CDR3 is 15 residues long. With 0 bases removed from V and 7 bases from J, the gap between germline ends came to 11 bases. Per germline, CDR1 SGHRS and CDR2 YFSETQ. The chain's CDR3 is CASSLEGQGNSPLHF. The CDR3 DNA sequence: TGCGCCAGCAGCTTGGAGGGCCAGGGGAATTCACCCCTCCACTTT.

This sequence joins TRBV7-9 and TRBJ1-1; D is possibly TRBD1 (6 bases). V dropped 4 bases and J dropped 1 base, with 13 bases sitting between them. This CDR3 has 15 residues. The V gene's germline CDR1 is SEHNR and CDR2 FQNEAQ (reference sequence). This CDR3 is CASSWGRGGNTEAFF. CDR3 nucleotides: TGTGCCAGCAGCTGGGGTCGAGGGGGGAACACTGAAGCTTTCTTT.

The chain recombines TRBV27 with TRBJ1-4; 7 bases match TRBD1. V lost 4 bases and J lost 0; bases outside the gene matches: 2. The CDR3 extends over 15 amino acids. Germline assignment: CDR1 MNHEY and CDR2 SMNVEV (reference sequence). The CDR3 here is CASSWQGATNEKLFF. The CDR3 bases are TGTGCCAGCAGTTGGCAGGGGGCAACTAATGAAAAACTGTTTTTT.

The V call is TRBV4-1, the J call TRBJ2-2; no clear D. Trimming shortened V by 2 bases and J by 1 base, and 8 bases separated the two germline ends. Germline V lookup: CDR1 MGHRA, CDR2 YSYEKL. The CDR3 is made up of 15 amino acids. The DNA of the CDR3 is TGCGCCAGCAGCCAAATAAACAGGAACACCGGGGAGCTGTTTTTT. Its protein product is CASSQINRNTGELFF.

This chain joins TRBV21-1 and TRBJ2-7; no DNA check was done on the table's D call, TRBD1. TRBV21-1 is a recognized pseudogene. The CDR3 is 18 residues long. The CDR3 here is CASSKEGVTGSSPYEQYF. As DNA, the CDR3 is TGTGCCAGCAGCAAAGAGGGGGTGACAGGATCCTCCCCCTACGAGCAGTACTTC.

The V call is TRBV5-1, the J call TRBJ2-7; TRBD1 agrees at 10 bases. The germline V gene encodes CDR1 SGHRS and CDR2 YFSETQ. The CDR3 runs 17 residues. Trimming at V came to 4 bases and at J to 2 bases, leaving 12 bases not matched to a gene. CDR3 nucleotide sequence: TGCGCCAGCAGCATTCTGCCTGTGGGACAGGGGACCTACGAGCAGTACTTC. Its translation: CASSILPVGQGTYEQYF.

As DNA, the CDR3 is TGTGCCATCAGCGTCGCTCCCGCGTCCTCCTACGAGCAGTACTTC. It translates to CAISVAPASSYEQYF. V is TRBV10-3 and J is TRBJ2-7, with D uncertain. Germline V lookup: CDR1 ENHRY, CDR2 SYGVKD. The CDR3 is made up of 15 amino acids. V lost 6 bases and J 0 bases, leaving 15 bases between the germline ends.

The genes are TRBV6-5 and TRBJ1-4; D uncertain. Germline assignment: CDR1 MNHEY and CDR2 SVGAGI. The V gene lost 6 bases and the J gene lost 4 bases, with 3 bases spanning the gap. The CDR3 length is 11 residues. The CDR3 is CASSHNEKLFF. The CDR3 coding sequence is TGTGCCAGCAGCCATAATGAAAAACTGTTTTTT.

The chain couples TRBV27 to TRBJ2-1; possible D gene TRBD2, 5 bases. V was pared by 5 bases and J by 8 bases, with 19 bases between. The germline CDR1 and CDR2 sequences are MNHEY and SMNVEV (reference sequence). CDR3 length: 15 amino acids. CDR3 sequence (DNA): TGTGCCAGCAGTCTCGTACGCCGGGGAAGCGATGAGCAGTTCTTC. Translated, it gives CASSLVRRGSDEQFF.

V and J are TRBV6-6 and TRBJ1-1, with TRBD1 matching 8 bases. The trim removed 5 bases at V and 4 bases at J, leaving 6 bases unmatched. The CDR3 runs to 14 residues. Germline V gene lookup returns CDR1 MNHNY and CDR2 SVGAGI (reference sequence). CDR3: CASSPGQGITEAFF. The CDR3 DNA is TGTGCCAGCAGTCCAGGACAGGGAATCACTGAAGCTTTCTTT.